The 24 T cell receptor beta chains presented below share a single source sample, sequenced in a study of naive and memory T cell subsets. An oligonucleotide containing a UMI was ligated to the 3' end of TCR cDNA. Four PCR rounds used nested alpha and beta constant region primers plus the SP2 primer. Via MiXCR, TCRdb re-called the 5' RACE reads, giving one row per CDR3 protein. The data hold 55,000 to 70,000 distinct CDR3 sequences, with under 10% observed a single time. Receptors originate from a female donor in good health.

This clonotype was counted only a few times. The chain is built from TRBV28 and TRBJ2-2, with 8 bases that match TRBD2. The ends lost 3 bases at V and 6 bases at J; junction bases unmatched: 6. The CDR3 is 15 residues long. Germline CDR1 reads MDHEN; CDR2 reads SYDVKM. The CDR3 reads CASSFGGGLSGELFF. The DNA of the CDR3 is TGTGCCAGCAGTTTCGGGGGGGGGTTATCCGGGGAGCTGTTTTTT.

This rearrangement joins TRBV29-1 to TRBJ1-1; TRBD1 matches 7 bases. V was pared by 8 bases and J by 6 bases, with 6 bases of the junction left unmatched. The V gene's germline CDR1 is SQVTM and CDR2 ANQGSEA. The CDR3 totals 11 residues. DNA of the CDR3: TGCAGCCCATACAGGGGTGCTGAAGCTTTCTTT. Protein product: CSPYRGAEAFF.

This chain uses TRBV19 with TRBJ1-5; 7 bases map to TRBD1. Germline V gene sequence: CDR1 LNHDA, CDR2 SQIVND (reference sequence). This CDR3 is 15 amino acids long. J gave up 3 bases and V 5 bases, and 7 bases lay outside the gene matches. The CDR3 nucleotides read TGTGCCAGTAGTCACCGGGACAGAGCCAATCAGCCCCAGCATTTT. It specifies CASSHRDRANQPQHF.

This clonotype was counted ten times or more. This chain links TRBV20-1 with TRBJ1-6; 9 positions match TRBD1. V gave up 3 bases and J gave up 9 bases; unmatched junction bases: 9. The CDR3 totals 15 residues. Germline V gene lookup returns CDR1 DFQATT and CDR2 SNEGSKA (reference sequence). Written as DNA, the CDR3 is TGCAGTGCTAGGCGAGGGACAGGGTGGGGTTCACCCCTCCACTTT. Translation gives CSARRGTGWGSPLHF.

The chain employs TRBV20-1 and TRBJ2-7; 7 bases match TRBD2. Germline lookup yields CDR1 DFQATT and CDR2 SNEGSKA (reference sequence). The CDR3 is 12 amino acids. Trimming at V came to 4 bases and at J to 6 bases, leaving 6 bases not matched to a gene. CDR3 sequence (DNA): TGCAGTGCTAAGGGGAGGGGATTCGAGCAGTACTTC. It yields the protein CSAKGRGFEQYF.

In its sample, this clonotype was seen many times. The chain recombines TRBV7-2 with TRBJ2-7, with D unresolved. Trimming pared 5 bases from V and 3 bases from J, leaving 8 bases between. The CDR3 extends over 12 amino acids. The germline V gene encodes CDR1 SGHTA and CDR2 FQGNSA. The CDR3 nucleotides read TGTGCCAGCAGCCAGGTCAACTACGAGCAGTACTTC. Translation: CASSQVNYEQYF.

This clonotype was detected once. The chain employs TRBV5-4 and TRBJ2-2; D possibly uses TRBD1 or TRBD2 (5 bases each). CDR1 is SGHNT and CDR2 is YYREEE in the germline V gene (reference sequence). Trimming removed 9 bases at V and 3 bases at J, with 15 bases between. The CDR3 totals 14 residues. In DNA, the CDR3 is TGTGCCACCGGTCAGGGAGAGCACACCGGGGAGCTGTTTTTT. Residues: CATGQGEHTGELFF.

This clonotype occurred a few times. The V and J genes are TRBV7-2 and TRBJ1-3; maybe TRBD1 (6 bases). The CDR3 consists of 14 residues. The germline V gene encodes CDR1 SGHTA and CDR2 FQGNSA. The germline V and J ends were trimmed by 3 bases and 3 bases, with 9 bases remaining between them. CDR3 sequence: CASSFTRGGNTIYF. CDR3 coding DNA: TGTGCCAGCAGCTTTACCAGGGGTGGAAACACCATATATTTT.

This clonotype appeared a few times. The chain recombines TRBV18 with TRBJ2-1; TRBD1 is a possible D gene (5 bases). V was clipped by 8 bases and J by 6 bases, with 14 bases between them. This CDR3 is built from 13 residues. Germline V gives CDR1 KGHSH, CDR2 LQKENI. The CDR3 DNA follows: TGTGCCAGCCAGGGTCGGCCCAGCAATGAGCAGTTCTTC. Its protein product is CASQGRPSNEQFF.

There are a few counts of this clonotype. The chain uses TRBV18 and TRBJ2-7; D perhaps matches TRBD2 (6 bases). Trimming removed 5 bases from V and 0 bases from J, with 14 bases in between. Germline V gene data show CDR1 as KGHSH and CDR2 as LQKENI. The CDR3 runs to 15 residues. The CDR3 DNA follows: TGTGCCAGCTCAGACTTGGAGGGCCGCTCCTACGAGCAGTACTTC. It yields the protein CASSDLEGRSYEQYF. Variable domain in full (rest from reference TRBV18 and TRBJ2-7): NAGVMQNPRHLVRRRGQEARLRCSPMKGHSHVYWYRQLPEEGLKFMVYLQKENIIDESGMPKERFSAEFPKEGPSILRIQQVVRGDSAAYFCASSDLEGRSYEQYFGPGTRLTVT.

The chain links TRBV13 to TRBJ1-5, with D uncertain. With 3 bases removed from V and 4 bases from J, the gap between germline ends came to 10 bases. This CDR3 is built from 14 residues. The germline CDR1 and CDR2 sequences are PRHDT and FYEKMQ (reference sequence). The CDR3 DNA sequence: TGTGCCAGCAGCTTGAGAGCCTTAAATCAGCCCCAGCATTTT. It codes for CASSLRALNQPQHF.

This clonotype appeared a few times. This sequence joins TRBV4-2 and TRBJ2-7, with 7 bases identical to TRBD2. This CDR3 has 15 amino acids. V lost 4 bases and J lost 7; bases outside the gene matches: 13. Looked up from germline, CDR1 is LGHNA and CDR2 is YNFKEQ. The CDR3 DNA reads TGTGCCAGCAGCCCCTCGGGGGGTCGTTGGAAGGAGCAGTACTTC. Translating it yields CASSPSGGRWKEQYF.

The rearrangement links TRBV6-2 or TRBV6-3 to TRBJ2-7, with a possible D match to TRBD1 (6 bases). V lost 10 bases, J lost 3 bases, and 13 bases lay in between. CDR3 length: 12 amino acids. Looked up from germline, CDR1 is MNHEY and CDR2 is SVGEGT. CDR3 residues: CANGQLRYEQYF. The CDR3 DNA follows: TGTGCCAACGGACAGCTACGCTACGAGCAGTACTTC.

The V and J genes are TRBV19 and TRBJ2-1, with unresolved D. Trimming took off 0 bases at V and 10 bases at J, with 13 bases between the two ends. Germline assignment: CDR1 LNHDA and CDR2 SQIVND (reference sequence). The CDR3 runs 14 residues. The CDR3 sequence: CASSIDRALGEQFF. The CDR3, as DNA: TGTGCCAGTAGTATAGATCGGGCCCTTGGCGAGCAGTTCTTC. The full variable domain, completed using reference TRBV19 and TRBJ2-1, is DGGITQSPKYLFRKEGQNVTLSCEQNLNHDAMYWYRQDPGQGLRLIYYSQIVNDFQKGDIAEGYSVSREKKESFPLTVTSAQKNPTAFYLCASSIDRALGEQFFGPGTRLTVL.

The chain links TRBV6-2 or TRBV6-3 to TRBJ2-1; D gene unclear. The CDR3 has 13 residues. V was trimmed by 2 bases and J by 12 bases, leaving 14 bases between them. Germline V gene lookup returns CDR1 MNHEY and CDR2 SVGEGT. As DNA, the CDR3 is TGTGCCAGCAGTTACGGTAGCTACAGACCGCAGTTCTTC. It encodes CASSYGSYRPQFF.

The chain links TRBV2 to TRBJ1-2, with a weak D call TRBD1 (5 bases). V was pared by 8 bases and J by 2 bases, with 12 bases between. The CDR3 consists of 13 residues. Germline CDR1 is SNHLY and CDR2 is FYNNEI. The CDR3 DNA follows: TGTGCCAGCCGCAGGGCTCTCAACTATGGCTACACCTTC. This codes for CASRRALNYGYTF.

This clonotype has just a few counts. The chain combines TRBV14 with TRBJ1-1; no firm D call. Trimming took 3 bases from V and 1 from J, leaving 9 bases between them. The CDR3 length is 14 residues. Germline CDR1 and CDR2: SGHDN and FVKESK. The CDR3 DNA follows: TGTGCCAGCAGCCAGCGGGGATCGAACACTGAAGCTTTCTTT. This gives the protein CASSQRGSNTEAFF.

This clonotype occurred many times. The chain recombines TRBV6-5 with TRBJ2-5, with D tentatively TRBD2 (5 bases). Trimming shortened V by 6 bases and J by 1 base, and 12 bases separated the two germline ends. Germline V CDR1 and CDR2: MNHEY, SVGAGI. This CDR3 is 14 amino acids long. This chain's CDR3 is CASSRTGIQETQYF. The CDR3 DNA reads TGTGCCAGCAGCAGGACGGGGATCCAAGAGACCCAGTACTTC.

This clonotype appeared many times. This chain joins TRBV7-6 and TRBJ1-1; possible D gene TRBD1, 5 bases. With 4 bases removed from V and 0 bases from J, the gap between germline ends came to 9 bases. The CDR3 contains 14 residues. Germline loops: CDR1 SGHVS, CDR2 FNYEAQ. The CDR3 loop is CASSWMGLNTEAFF. CDR3 DNA sequence: TGTGCCAGCAGCTGGATGGGACTGAACACTGAAGCTTTCTTT.

In this sample, this clonotype turned up many times. The genes are TRBV6-2 or TRBV6-3 and TRBJ1-1, with D unclear. The V gene's germline CDR1 is MNHEY and CDR2 SVGEGT. This CDR3 is built from 14 residues. With 5 bases removed from V and 0 bases from J, the gap between germline ends came to 10 bases. CDR3 protein: CASSLTGLNTEAFF. The CDR3 DNA follows: TGTGCCAGCAGTCTCACCGGCTTGAACACTGAAGCTTTCTTT.

This clonotype was seen many times. The J gene is TRBJ1-2, the V gene TRBV7-2; D is uncertain. The V gene's germline CDR1 is SGHTA and CDR2 FQGNSA. This CDR3 region has 12 residues. Trimming pared 7 bases from V and 5 bases from J, leaving 11 bases between. In DNA form, the CDR3 reads TGTGCCAGCACCTCCACGGAGTATGGCTACACCTTC. Its translation: CASTSTEYGYTF. Drawing the rest from reference TRBV7-2 and TRBJ1-2, the complete variable domain is GAGVSQSPSNKVTEKGKDVELRCDPISGHTALYWYRQSLGQGLEFLIYFQGNSAPDKSGLPSDRFSAERTGGSVSTLTIQRTQQEDSAVYLCASTSTEYGYTFGSGTRLTVV.

This clonotype appeared many times. Its ends do not fully match the called genes, so a read error is possible. This rearrangement joins TRBV29-1 to TRBJ1-4; D may be TRBD1 (6 bases). There are 11 residues in the CDR3. The germline V gene encodes CDR1 SQVTM and CDR2 ANQGSEA. The CDR3 DNA sequence: TGCAGCGTGGAAGGACAGTCAAAACTGTTTTTT. Residues: CSVEGQSKLFF.

This clonotype was detected many times. V usage is TRBV28 and J usage is TRBJ1-4, with D tentatively TRBD1 (5 bases). The germline V gene has CDR1 MDHEN and CDR2 SYDVKM. The ends were cut back, 7 bases at V and 2 bases at J, with 11 bases in the middle. CDR3 size: 14 residues. CDR3 nucleotide sequence: TGTGCCAGCACCAACTGGGGGACTAATGAAAAACTGTTTTTT. It codes for CASTNWGTNEKLFF. Full variable domain (outside the CDR3, taken from reference TRBV28 and TRBJ1-4): DVKVTQSSRYLVKRTGEKVFLECVQDMDHENMFWYRQDPGLGLRLIYFSYDVKMKEKGDIPEGYSVSREKKERFSLILESASTNQTSMYLCASTNWGTNEKLFFGSGTQLSVL.

The chain uses TRBV2 and TRBJ2-5; the D is unclear. Germline V gives CDR1 SNHLY, CDR2 FYNNEI. With 5 bases removed from V and 7 bases from J, the gap between germline ends came to 5 bases. The CDR3 loop spans 10 amino acids. The CDR3 loop is CASSIRTQYF. The CDR3 region has the DNA TGTGCCAGCAGTATCAGGACCCAGTACTTC.